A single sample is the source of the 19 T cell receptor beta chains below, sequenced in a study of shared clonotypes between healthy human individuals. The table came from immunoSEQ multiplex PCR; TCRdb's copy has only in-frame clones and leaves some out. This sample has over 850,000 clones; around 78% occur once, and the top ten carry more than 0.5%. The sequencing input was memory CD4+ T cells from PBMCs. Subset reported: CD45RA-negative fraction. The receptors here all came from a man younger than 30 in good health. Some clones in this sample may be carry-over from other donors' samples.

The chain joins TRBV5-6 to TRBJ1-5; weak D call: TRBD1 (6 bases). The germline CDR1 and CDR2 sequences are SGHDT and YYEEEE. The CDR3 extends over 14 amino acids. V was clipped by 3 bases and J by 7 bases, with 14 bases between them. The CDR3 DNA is TGTGCCAGCAGCTCCCGAGGGGGAGGGCAGCCCCAGCATTTT. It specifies CASSSRGGGQPQHF.

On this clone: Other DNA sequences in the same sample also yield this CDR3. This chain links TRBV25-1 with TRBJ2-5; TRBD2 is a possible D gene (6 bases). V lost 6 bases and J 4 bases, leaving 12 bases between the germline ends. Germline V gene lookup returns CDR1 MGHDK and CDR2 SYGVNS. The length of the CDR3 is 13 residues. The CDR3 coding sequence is TGTGCCAGCAGAGGGACTCCCCCAGAGACCCAGTACTTC. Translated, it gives CASRGTPPETQYF.

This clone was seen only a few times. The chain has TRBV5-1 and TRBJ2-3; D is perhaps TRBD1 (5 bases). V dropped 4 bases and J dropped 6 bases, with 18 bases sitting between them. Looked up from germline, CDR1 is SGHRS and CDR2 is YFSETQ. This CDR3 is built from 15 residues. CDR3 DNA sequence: TGCGCCAGCAGCGAAGTCGCAGGGTGGGCGGATACGCAGTATTTT. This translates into CASSEVAGWADTQYF.

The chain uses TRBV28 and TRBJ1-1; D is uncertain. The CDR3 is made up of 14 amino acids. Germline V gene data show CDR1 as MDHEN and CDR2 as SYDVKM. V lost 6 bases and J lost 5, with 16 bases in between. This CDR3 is CASSLPRAGTEAFF. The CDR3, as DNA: TGTGCCAGCAGCCTTCCGAGGGCCGGGACTGAAGCTTTCTTT.

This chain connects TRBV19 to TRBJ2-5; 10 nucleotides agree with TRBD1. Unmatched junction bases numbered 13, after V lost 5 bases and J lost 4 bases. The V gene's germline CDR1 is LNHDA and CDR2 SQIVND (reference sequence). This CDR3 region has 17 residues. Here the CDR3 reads CASSAGGRDRGTETQYF. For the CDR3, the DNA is TGTGCCAGTAGTGCGGGGGGCCGGGACAGGGGAACAGAGACCCAGTACTTC.

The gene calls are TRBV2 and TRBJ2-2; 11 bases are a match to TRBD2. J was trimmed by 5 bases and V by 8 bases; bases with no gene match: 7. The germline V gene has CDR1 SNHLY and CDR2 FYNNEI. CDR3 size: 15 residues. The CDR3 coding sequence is TGTGCCAGCCGAAGGCTAGCGGGAGGTACCGGGGAGCTGTTTTTT. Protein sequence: CASRRLAGGTGELFF.

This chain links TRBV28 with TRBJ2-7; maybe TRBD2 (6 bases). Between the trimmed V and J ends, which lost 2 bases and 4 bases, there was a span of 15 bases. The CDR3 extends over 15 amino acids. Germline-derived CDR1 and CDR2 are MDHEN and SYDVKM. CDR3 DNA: TGTGCCAGCAGTTTACGTACCCCCGGGAGTTACGAGCAGTACTTC. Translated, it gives CASSLRTPGSYEQYF.

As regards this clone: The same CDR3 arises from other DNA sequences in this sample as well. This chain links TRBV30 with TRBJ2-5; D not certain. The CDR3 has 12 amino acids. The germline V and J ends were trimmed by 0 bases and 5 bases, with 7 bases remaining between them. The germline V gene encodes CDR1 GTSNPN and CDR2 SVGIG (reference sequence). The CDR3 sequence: CAWSVAGETQYF. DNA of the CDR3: TGTGCCTGGAGTGTAGCTGGGGAGACCCAGTACTTC.

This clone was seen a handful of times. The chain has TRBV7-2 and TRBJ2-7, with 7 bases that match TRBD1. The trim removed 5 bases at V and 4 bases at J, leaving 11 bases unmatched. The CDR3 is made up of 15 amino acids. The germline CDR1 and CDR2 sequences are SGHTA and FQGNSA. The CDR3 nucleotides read TGTGCCAGCAGCCGAACAGGGGTGGGAAGTTACGAGCAGTACTTC. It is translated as CASSRTGVGSYEQYF. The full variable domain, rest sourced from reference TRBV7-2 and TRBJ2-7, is GAGVSQSPSNKVTEKGKDVELRCDPISGHTALYWYRQSLGQGLEFLIYFQGNSAPDKSGLPSDRFSAERTGGSVSTLTIQRTQQEDSAVYLCASSRTGVGSYEQYFGPGTRLTVT.

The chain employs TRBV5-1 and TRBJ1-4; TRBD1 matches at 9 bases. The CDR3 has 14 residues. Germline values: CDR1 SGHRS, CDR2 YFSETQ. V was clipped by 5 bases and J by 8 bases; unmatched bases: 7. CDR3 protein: CASSWTGDNEKLFF. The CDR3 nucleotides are TGCGCCAGCAGTTGGACAGGGGATAACGAAAAACTGTTTTTT.

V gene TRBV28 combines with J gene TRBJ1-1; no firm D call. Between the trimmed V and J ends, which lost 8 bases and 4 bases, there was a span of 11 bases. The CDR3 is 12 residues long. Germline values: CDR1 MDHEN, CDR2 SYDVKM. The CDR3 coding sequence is TGTGCCAGCCTTTCCAGCAGCACTGAAGCTTTCTTT. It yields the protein CASLSSSTEAFF.

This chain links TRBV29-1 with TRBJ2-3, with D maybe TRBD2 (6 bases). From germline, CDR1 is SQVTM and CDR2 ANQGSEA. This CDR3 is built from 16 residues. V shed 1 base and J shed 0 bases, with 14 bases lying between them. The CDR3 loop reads CSVEGDFQISTDTQYF. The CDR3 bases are TGCAGCGTTGAAGGGGACTTCCAGATTAGCACAGATACGCAGTATTTT.

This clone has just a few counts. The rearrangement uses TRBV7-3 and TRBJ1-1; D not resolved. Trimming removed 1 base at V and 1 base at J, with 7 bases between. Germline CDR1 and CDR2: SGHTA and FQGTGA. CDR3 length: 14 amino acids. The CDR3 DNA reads TGTGCCAGCAGCTTAAAGGCAGGGAACACTGAAGCTTTCTTT. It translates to CASSLKAGNTEAFF.

In nucleotides, the CDR3 is TGTGCCAGCAGCTTTCCCAGGACTAGCGGAAACACCGGGGAGCTGTTTTTT. Residues: CASSFPRTSGNTGELFF. The V call is TRBV12-1, the J call TRBJ2-2; no DNA check was done on the table's D call, TRBD2. TRBV12-1 has pseudogene status. CDR3 length: 17 residues.

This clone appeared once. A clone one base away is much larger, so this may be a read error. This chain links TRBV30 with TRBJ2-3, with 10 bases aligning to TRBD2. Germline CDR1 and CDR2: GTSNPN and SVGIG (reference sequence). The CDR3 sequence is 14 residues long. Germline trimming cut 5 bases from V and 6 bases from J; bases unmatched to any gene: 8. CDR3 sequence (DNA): TGTGCCTGGGGTAGTAGCGGGAGGTCGGATACGCAGTATTTT. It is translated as CAWGSSGRSDTQYF.

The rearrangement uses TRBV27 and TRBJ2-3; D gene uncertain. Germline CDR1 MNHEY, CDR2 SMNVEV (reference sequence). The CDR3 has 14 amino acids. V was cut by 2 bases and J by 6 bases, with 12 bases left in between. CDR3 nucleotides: TGTGCCAGCAGTTTACGGCAGGCGGAGGATACGCAGTATTTT. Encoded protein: CASSLRQAEDTQYF.

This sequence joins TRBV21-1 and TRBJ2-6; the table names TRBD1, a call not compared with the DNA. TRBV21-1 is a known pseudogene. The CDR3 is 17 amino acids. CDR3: CASSKREQGTGANVLTF. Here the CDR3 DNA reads TGTGCCAGCAGCAAAAGAGAACAGGGGACTGGGGCCAACGTCCTGACTTTC.

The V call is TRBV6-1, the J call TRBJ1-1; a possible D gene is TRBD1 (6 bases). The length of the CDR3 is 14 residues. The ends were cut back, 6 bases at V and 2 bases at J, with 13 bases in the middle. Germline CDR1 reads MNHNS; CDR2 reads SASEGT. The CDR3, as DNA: TGTGCCAGCAGCGGGGGACAAATCAACACTGAAGCTTTCTTT. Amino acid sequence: CASSGGQINTEAFF.

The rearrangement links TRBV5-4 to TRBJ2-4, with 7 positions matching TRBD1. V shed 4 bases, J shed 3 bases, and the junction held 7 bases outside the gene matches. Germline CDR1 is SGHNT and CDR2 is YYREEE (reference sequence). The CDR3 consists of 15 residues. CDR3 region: CASSGRDRDKNIQYF. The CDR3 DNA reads TGTGCCAGCAGCGGCCGGGACAGAGACAAAAACATTCAGTACTTC.